A single sample is the source of the 15 T cell receptor beta chains below, sequenced in a study of T cell changes during pregnancy in multiple sclerosis. The data were produced by immunoSEQ multiplex PCR, yet TCRdb's version contains in-frame clones alone and is incomplete. Of tens of thousands of clones listed, 80% to 95% are singletons. The sequencing here drew on CD4+ T cells from peripheral blood mononuclear cells, taken after pregnancy. These TCRs come from a female donor in good health, enrolled as a control in a pregnancy study.

This rearrangement joins TRBV27 to TRBJ1-5; D possibly corresponds to TRBD1 (6 bases). Trimming left V 5 bases short and J 0 bases short, with 8 bases between. Germline values: CDR1 MNHEY, CDR2 SMNVEV (reference sequence). This CDR3 has 14 amino acids. The CDR3 protein is CASSLQGSNQPQHF. In DNA, the CDR3 is TGTGCCAGCAGTCTACAGGGTAGCAATCAGCCCCAGCATTTT.

This chain joins TRBV4-1 and TRBJ1-1; no reliable D call. V was trimmed by 3 bases and J by 0 bases, leaving 11 bases between them. Germline CDR1 MGHRA, CDR2 YSYEKL. This CDR3 is built from 15 residues. As DNA, the CDR3 is TGCGCCAGCAGCCAGGGCAGGTGGGTGAACACTGAAGCTTTCTTT. It codes for CASSQGRWVNTEAFF.

The V and J genes are TRBV29-1 and TRBJ1-2; 7 nucleotides agree with TRBD1. Germline values: CDR1 SQVTM, CDR2 ANQGSEA. The CDR3 is made up of 15 amino acids. V was pared by 0 bases and J by 4 bases, with 8 bases of the junction left unmatched. CDR3 DNA sequence: TGCAGCGTTGAAGATCCGGTTTCAGGGGGCTATGGCTACACCTTC. As protein: CSVEDPVSGGYGYTF.

The V and J genes are TRBV7-2 and TRBJ2-5; tentatively, D is TRBD1 (6 bases). Trimming left V 5 bases short and J 4 bases short, with 8 bases between. Germline V CDR1 and CDR2: SGHTA, FQGNSA. This CDR3 contains 12 residues. The CDR3 DNA sequence: TGTGCCAGCAGCCTCAGGGGAGAGACCCAGTACTTC. Protein product: CASSLRGETQYF.

A single count supports this clone. The DNA for the CDR3 is TGTGCCAGCTCACCCCCGGGACAAGGGGAAGCTTTCTTT. Translation gives CASSPPGQGEAFF. The rearrangement joins TRBV18 to TRBJ1-1; D might be TRBD1 (6 bases). The germline V gene encodes CDR1 KGHSH and CDR2 LQKENI. The V gene lost 3 bases and the J gene lost 8 bases, with 13 bases spanning the gap. This CDR3 is built from 13 residues.

V is TRBV27 and J is TRBJ2-5; 10 bases map to TRBD2. The junction had 14 bases not matched to a gene; V was cut back by 8 bases and J by 5 bases. Per the germline V gene, CDR1 is MNHEY and CDR2 is SMNVEV (reference sequence). The CDR3 totals 16 residues. The CDR3 protein is CASHSLLAGAGETQYF. CDR3 coding DNA: TGTGCCAGCCACTCCCTCCTAGCGGGGGCAGGGGAGACCCAGTACTTC.

The chain carries TRBV5-6 and TRBJ1-5; 9 positions match TRBD1. This CDR3 comprises 15 residues. CDR1 is SGHDT, CDR2 YYEEEE, per germline. V lost 4 bases to trimming and J lost 2 bases; unmatched junction nucleotides: 4. The CDR3 bases are TGTGCCAGCAGCAGGACAGGGGCGGGCAATCAGCCCCAGCATTTT. Translating gives CASSRTGAGNQPQHF. Filled out from reference TRBV5-6 and TRBJ1-5, the complete variable domain reads DAGVTQSPTHLIKTRGQQVTLRCSPKSGHDTVSWYQQALGQGPQFIFQYYEEEERQRGNFPDRFSGHQFPNYSSELNVNALLLGDSALYLCASSRTGAGNQPQHFGDGTRLSIL.

The chain couples TRBV7-2 to TRBJ2-7, with D tentatively TRBD2 (5 bases). Per germline, CDR1 SGHTA and CDR2 FQGNSA. V was clipped by 1 base and J by 7 bases, with 14 bases between them. This CDR3 is built from 14 residues. This CDR3 reads CASSLVGPGLEQYF. Here the CDR3 DNA reads TGTGCCAGCAGCTTAGTCGGGCCGGGGTTAGAGCAGTACTTC.

The V call is TRBV6-6, the J call TRBJ2-2; 9 nucleotides match TRBD2. Germline V CDR1 and CDR2: MNHNY, SVGAGI (reference sequence). With V trimmed by 6 bases and J by 3 bases, 2 bases remained unmatched. The CDR3 has 14 residues. In DNA form, the CDR3 reads TGTGCCAGCAGCACTAGCGGGTACACCGGGGAGCTGTTTTTT. It translates to CASSTSGYTGELFF.

This clone appeared a single time. CDR3 region: CASSRGSLSNEKLFF. CDR3 coding DNA: TGTGCCAGCAGTCGGGGGAGCTTATCTAATGAAAAACTGTTTTTT. J is TRBJ1-4 and V is TRBV5-6, with TRBD1 as a possible D gene (5 bases). Germline V lookup: CDR1 SGHDT, CDR2 YYEEEE. The CDR3 length is 15 residues. V lost 5 bases and J lost 3, with 14 bases in between.

This chain connects TRBV29-1 to TRBJ1-6; D may be TRBD1 (6 bases). V was clipped by 4 bases and J by 7 bases, with 11 bases between them. From germline, CDR1 is SQVTM and CDR2 ANQGSEA. This CDR3 region has 13 residues. The DNA of the CDR3 is TGCAGCGTTGCATCGCAGGGGAATTCACCCCTCCACTTT. As protein: CSVASQGNSPLHF.

This rearrangement joins TRBV7-2 to TRBJ1-3; D possibly corresponds to TRBD1 (5 bases). From germline, CDR1 is SGHTA and CDR2 FQGNSA. V lost 4 bases, J lost 2 bases, and 18 bases lay in between. The CDR3 extends over 17 amino acids. The CDR3 DNA reads TGTGCCAGCAGCTCCGGGGGGAACTTTTTGACTGGAAACACCATATATTTT. Translated: CASSSGGNFLTGNTIYF. The entire variable domain, with the rest obtained from reference TRBV7-2 and TRBJ1-3, is as follows: GAGVSQSPSNKVTEKGKDVELRCDPISGHTALYWYRQSLGQGLEFLIYFQGNSAPDKSGLPSDRFSAERTGGSVSTLTIQRTQQEDSAVYLCASSSGGNFLTGNTIYFGEGSWLTVV.

The chain links TRBV5-4 to TRBJ1-3; 8 bases agree with TRBD1. CDR1 and CDR2 from the germline V gene are SGHNT and YYREEE (reference sequence). After removal of 3 bases from V and 0 bases from J, the junction contained 11 bases not matched to a gene. The CDR3 totals 18 residues. The CDR3 sequence is CASSSGTGTGPSGNTIYF. The CDR3 DNA sequence: TGTGCCAGCAGCTCAGGGACCGGGACAGGCCCCTCTGGAAACACCATATATTTT.

The rearrangement links TRBV5-1 to TRBJ2-3; D perhaps matches TRBD2 (5 bases). The CDR3 consists of 13 residues. Trimming removed 0 bases at V and 8 bases at J, with 10 bases between. In germline, CDR1 is SGHRS, CDR2 YFSETQ. This CDR3 reads CASSLGGASTQYF. As DNA, the CDR3 is TGCGCCAGCAGCTTGGGGGGAGCTTCTACGCAGTATTTT.

The V gene is TRBV7-8, the J gene TRBJ1-1, with 7 bases that match TRBD1. V was pared by 2 bases and J by 1 base, with 1 base of the junction left unmatched. This CDR3 region has 14 residues. The germline CDR1 and CDR2 sequences are SGHVS and FQNEAQ. DNA for the CDR3: TGTGCCAGCAGCTTAAGGGACAGGAACACTGAAGCTTTCTTT. It is translated as CASSLRDRNTEAFF.